This is a list of T cell receptor beta chains from one sample in a study of T cell responses to AZD1222 COVID-19 vaccine. Assay: immunoSEQ multiplex PCR; the TCRdb copy retains only in-frame clones and omits some. The sample yields some 16,000 clones, about three quarters seen once. Here the sequenced sample was peripheral blood, taken 28 days after the second AZD1222 dose. All receptors come from an adult who received the AZD1222 COVID-19 vaccine. CDR3s include the opening cysteine and the closing phenylalanine or tryptophan. Fields, in order: V gene, J gene, CDR3 length, CDR3 protein.

TRBV24-1	TRBJ2-1	13	CATSDRTWDEQFF
TRBV6-2/TRBV6-3	TRBJ1-1	16	CASSLRTRLGATEAFF
TRBV6-1	TRBJ1-6	14	CASSDLQGDSPLHF
TRBV7-2	TRBJ2-1	15	CASSPTGTGDLEQFF
TRBV11-2	TRBJ1-4	15	CASSPLLGGGEKLFF
TRBV2	TRBJ2-7	14	CASILGRASYEQYF
TRBV7-6	TRBJ2-7	11	CASESSYEQYF
TRBV4-2	TRBJ1-2	15	CASSPGQGPNYGYTF
TRBV15	TRBJ1-5	14	CATSGRAGNQPQHF
TRBV6-5	TRBJ1-2	13	CATEKAGDYGYTF
TRBV11-3	TRBJ1-1	14	CASSLGPSDRGAFF
TRBV5-1	TRBJ1-5	14	CASSLGESNQPQHF
TRBV4-1	TRBJ1-6	15	CASSQETGRNSPLHF
TRBV5-4	TRBJ1-3	13	CASSWFSGNTIYF
TRBV7-2	TRBJ2-7	14	CASSSLANNREQYF
TRBV9	TRBJ1-2	12	CASSVGNGRYTF
TRBV4-1	TRBJ2-3	17	CASSQDTESKFRGTQYF
TRBV28	TRBJ1-4	15	CASSFQGTTNEKLFF
TRBV5-1	TRBJ1-1	14	CASSLTGMNTEAFF
TRBV29-1	TRBJ1-5	12	CSVGRANQPQHF
TRBV11-3	TRBJ2-3	13	CASKVAGTDTQYF
TRBV28	TRBJ1-1	13	CASRGGSRTEAFF
TRBV6-1	TRBJ2-5	15	CASSEMLVSAETQYF
TRBV19	TRBJ2-3	13	CASGGAQQDTQYF
TRBV13	TRBJ2-7	14	CASSLGGFSYEQYF
TRBV4-3	TRBJ2-7	18	CASSQALAAFGSTYEQYF
TRBV20-1	TRBJ2-5	13	CSASLGIQETQYF
TRBV7-9	TRBJ2-1	14	CASSYGTVYNEQFF
TRBV6-5	TRBJ1-5	16	CASSSSGLGQVQPQHF
TRBV30	TRBJ2-1	14	CAWSGWSSYNEQFF
TRBV19	TRBJ1-2	14	CASSMRAESYGYTF
TRBV2	TRBJ1-2	14	CASIALDRAYGYTF
TRBV7-2	TRBJ2-3	19	CASSLTGLAGGLITDTQYF
TRBV11-3	TRBJ1-2	16	CASSDQDGGRTYGYTF